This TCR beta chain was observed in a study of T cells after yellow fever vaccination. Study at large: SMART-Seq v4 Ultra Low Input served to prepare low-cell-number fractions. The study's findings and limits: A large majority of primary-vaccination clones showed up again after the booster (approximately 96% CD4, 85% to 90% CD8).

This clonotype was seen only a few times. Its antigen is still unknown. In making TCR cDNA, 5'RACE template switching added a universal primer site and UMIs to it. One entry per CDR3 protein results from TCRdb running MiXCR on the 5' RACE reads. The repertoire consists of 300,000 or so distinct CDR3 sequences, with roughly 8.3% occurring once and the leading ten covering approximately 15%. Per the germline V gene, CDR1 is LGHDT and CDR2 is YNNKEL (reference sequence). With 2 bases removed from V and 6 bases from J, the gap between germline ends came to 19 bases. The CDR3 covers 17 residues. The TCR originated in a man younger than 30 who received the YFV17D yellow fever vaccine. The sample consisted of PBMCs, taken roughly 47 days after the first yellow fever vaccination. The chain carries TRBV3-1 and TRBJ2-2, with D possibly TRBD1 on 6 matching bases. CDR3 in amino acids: CASSQPPPGQGAGELFF. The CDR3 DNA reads TGTGCCAGCAGCCAACCCCCGCCGGGACAAGGGGCCGGGGAGCTGTTTTTT. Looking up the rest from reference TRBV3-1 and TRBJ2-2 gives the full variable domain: DTAVSQTPKYLVTQMGNDKSIKCEQNLGHDTMYWYKQDSKKFLKIMFSYNNKELIINETVPNRFSPKSPDKAHLNLHINSLELGDSAVYFCASSQPPPGQGAGELFFGEGSRLTVL.